This TCR beta chain was sequenced for a study of T-cell memory formation after mild COVID-19. Via MiXCR, TCRdb re-called the 5' RACE reads, giving one row per CDR3 protein. The table lists about 560,000 distinct CDR3 sequences, about 20% of them singletons. Germline V lookup: CDR1 SGHDT, CDR2 YYEEEE. V lost 2 bases and J lost 4; bases outside the gene matches: 2. This CDR3 is built from 14 residues. Only a few counts were recorded for this clonotype. The chain carries TRBV5-6 and TRBJ1-3; TRBD1 agrees at 8 bases. The sequencing input was PBMCs or a T cell subset sorted from them (not recorded which). The receptor comes from an adult woman who had mild COVID-19 (a few samples of this study predate the infection). Cell type and time point are not known. The CDR3 coding sequence is TGTGCCAGCAGCTTTTGGACAGGGGGAAACACCATATATTTT. Residues: CASSFWTGGNTIYF.